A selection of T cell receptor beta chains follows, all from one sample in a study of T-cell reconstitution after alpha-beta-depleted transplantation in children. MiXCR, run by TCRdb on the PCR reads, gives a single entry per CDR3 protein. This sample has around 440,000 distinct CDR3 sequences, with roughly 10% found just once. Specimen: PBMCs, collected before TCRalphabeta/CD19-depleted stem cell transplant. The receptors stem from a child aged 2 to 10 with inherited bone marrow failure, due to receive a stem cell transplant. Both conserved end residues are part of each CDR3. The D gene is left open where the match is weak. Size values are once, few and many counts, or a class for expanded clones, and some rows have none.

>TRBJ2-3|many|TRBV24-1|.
CATSDLEGNTQYF
TGTGCCACCAGTGATTTAGAGGGAAATACGCAGTATTTT
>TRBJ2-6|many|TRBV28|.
CASSSGWTSSGANVLTF
TGTGCCAGCAGTTCAGGGTGGACCTCCTCTGGGGCCAACGTCCTGACTTTC
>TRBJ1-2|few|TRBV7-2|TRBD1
CASSLQTGTHYGYTF
TGTGCCAGCAGCTTACAGACAGGGACCCACTATGGCTACACCTTC
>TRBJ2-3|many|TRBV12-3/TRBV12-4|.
CASSLWDKRSTDTQYF
TGTGCCAGCAGTTTGTGGGACAAGCGTAGCACAGATACGCAGTATTTT
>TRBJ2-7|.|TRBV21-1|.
CASSKSRTGQISYEQYF
TGTGCCAGCAGCAAAAGTAGGACAGGGCAAATCTCCTACGAGCAGTACTTC
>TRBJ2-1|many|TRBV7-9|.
CASSLGSASVVGEQFF
TGTGCCAGCAGCTTAGGGTCGGCTAGCGTTGTAGGTGAGCAGTTCTTC
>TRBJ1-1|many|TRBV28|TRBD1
CASSLRGVLNTEAFF
TGTGCCAGCAGTCTCAGGGGGGTGTTGAACACTGAAGCTTTCTTT
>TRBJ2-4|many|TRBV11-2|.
CASSLEENIQYF
TGTGCCAGCAGCTTAGAGGAAAACATTCAGTACTTC
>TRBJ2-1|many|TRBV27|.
CASSLRLGSLTYNEQFF
TGTGCCAGCAGTTTACGCCTCGGCAGTCTTACCTACAATGAGCAGTTCTTC
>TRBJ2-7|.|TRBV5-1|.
CAGSPPGSYEQYF
TGCGCCGGCAGCCCCCCTGGCTCCTACGAGCAGTACTTC
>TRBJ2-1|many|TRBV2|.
CASSEARTISYNEQFF
TGTGCCAGCAGTGAAGCGCGGACTATCTCCTACAATGAGCAGTTCTTC
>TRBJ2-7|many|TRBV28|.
CASSSPGPLYEQYF
TGTGCCAGCAGTTCACCGGGACCCCTGTACGAGCAGTACTTC
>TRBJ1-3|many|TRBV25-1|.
CASSESRGFPGNTIYF
TGTGCCAGCAGTGAATCACGGGGTTTCCCTGGAAACACCATATATTTT
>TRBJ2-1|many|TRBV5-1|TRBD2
CATRLAESWNEQFF
TGCGCCACCCGACTAGCGGAATCATGGAATGAGCAGTTCTTC
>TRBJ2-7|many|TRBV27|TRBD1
CASSARGGPYEQYF
TGTGCCAGCAGTGCCCGAGGGGGCCCCTACGAGCAGTACTTC
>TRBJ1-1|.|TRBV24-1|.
CATSDSRGFGAFF
TGTGCCACCAGTGATTCCCGAGGGTTCGGGGCTTTCTTT
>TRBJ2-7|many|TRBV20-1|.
CSANAGTGPYEQYF
TGCAGTGCTAACGCCGGGACTGGTCCCTACGAGCAGTACTTC
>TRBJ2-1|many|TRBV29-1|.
CSVEGPFRGEQFF
TGCAGCGTCGAGGGACCTTTCCGGGGCGAGCAGTTCTTC
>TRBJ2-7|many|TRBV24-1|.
CATSDSDRDRFGYEQYF
TGTGCCACCAGTGATTCGGACCGGGACCGGTTCGGCTACGAGCAGTACTTC
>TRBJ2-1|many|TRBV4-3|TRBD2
CASSQDPFRTSGYNEQFF
TGCGCCAGCAGCCAAGATCCCTTCCGGACTAGCGGCTACAATGAGCAGTTCTTC
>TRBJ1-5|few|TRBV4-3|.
CASSHQDGVNQPQHF
TGCGCCAGCAGCCACCAAGACGGGGTCAATCAGCCCCAGCATTTT
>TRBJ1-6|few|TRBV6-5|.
CASSYWVRPWIIGPLHF
TGTGCCAGCAGTTATTGGGTGAGACCCTGGATAATTGGACCCCTCCACTTT
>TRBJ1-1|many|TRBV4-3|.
CASSQDLPGEAFF
TGCGCCAGCAGCCAAGATCTGCCGGGTGAAGCTTTCTTT
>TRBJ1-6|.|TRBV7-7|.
CASSFQTGNGWDSPLHF
TGTGCTAGCAGTTTCCAAACAGGGAACGGTTGGGATTCACCCCTCCACTTT
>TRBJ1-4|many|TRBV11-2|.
CASSFNRGEKLFF
TGTGCCAGCAGCTTCAACAGAGGAGAAAAACTGTTTTTT
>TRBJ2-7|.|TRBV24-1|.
CATSTPGPTLEQYF
TGTGCCACCAGTACCCCCGGTCCTACCCTCGAGCAGTACTTC
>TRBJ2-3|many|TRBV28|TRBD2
CASSKPLGLAGADTQYF
TGTGCCAGCAGCAAACCTCTGGGACTAGCGGGGGCAGATACGCAGTATTTT
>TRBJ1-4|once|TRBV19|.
CASSIERANEKLFF
TGTGCCAGTAGTATCGAGAGGGCTAATGAAAAACTGTTTTTT
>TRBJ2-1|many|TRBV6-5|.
CASSNPWEQFF
TGTGCCAGCAGCAATCCTTGGGAGCAGTTCTTC
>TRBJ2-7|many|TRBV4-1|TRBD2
CASSQDLASGLYEQYF
TGCGCCAGCAGCCAAGATTTGGCTAGCGGGCTCTACGAGCAGTACTTC
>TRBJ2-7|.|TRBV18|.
CASSPPGVAESEQYF
TGTGCCAGCTCACCTCCCGGGGTAGCGGAGTCAGAGCAGTACTTC
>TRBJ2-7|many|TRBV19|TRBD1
CASSMGTGVSYEQYF
TGTGCCAGTAGTATGGGGACAGGAGTCTCCTACGAGCAGTACTTC
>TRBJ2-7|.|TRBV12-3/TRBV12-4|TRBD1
CASSLAGQGGPEQYF
TGTGCCAGCAGTTTAGCGGGACAGGGCGGACCCGAGCAGTACTTC
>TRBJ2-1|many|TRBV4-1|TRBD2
CASRYSGSRVNEQFF
TGCGCCAGCAGATATAGCGGGAGTAGGGTCAATGAGCAGTTCTTC
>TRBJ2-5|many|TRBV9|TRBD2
CATSAGPEETQYF
TGTGCCACCTCAGCGGGGCCGGAAGAGACCCAGTACTTC
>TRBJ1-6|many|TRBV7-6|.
CASSFGARGGNSPLHF
TGTGCCAGCAGCTTTGGGGCGCGCGGTGGTAATTCACCCCTCCACTTT
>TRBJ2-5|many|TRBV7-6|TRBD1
CASSRQGPQETQYF
TGTGCCAGCAGCCGACAGGGACCCCAAGAGACCCAGTACTTC
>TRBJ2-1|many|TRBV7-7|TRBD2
CASSKIAGGPFNEQFF
TGTGCCAGCAGCAAAATAGCGGGAGGCCCCTTCAATGAGCAGTTCTTC
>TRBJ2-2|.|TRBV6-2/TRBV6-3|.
CASSLRGTVGELFF
TGTGCCAGCAGTTTAAGAGGGACGGTCGGGGAGCTGTTTTTT
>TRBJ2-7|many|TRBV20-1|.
CSASQGDYYEQYF
TGCAGTGCTTCCCAGGGAGATTACTACGAGCAGTACTTC
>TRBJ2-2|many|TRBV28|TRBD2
CASSFGLAGVLSNTGELFF
TGTGCCAGCAGCTTTGGACTAGCGGGAGTGTTATCGAACACCGGGGAGCTGTTTTTT